The 2 T cell receptor beta chains presented below share a single source sample, sequenced in a study of cytomegalovirus exposure and HLA in healthy donors. TCRdb's copy holds only in-frame clones and misses some; the assay was immunoSEQ multiplex PCR. The table has some 250,000 clones, around 91% seen once; the top ten hold under 0.45%. Material: PBMCs. The origin of the receptors is a woman aged 18 to 35 in good health and CMV-seronegative.

This chain uses TRBV4-1 with TRBJ1-6, with D tentatively TRBD1 (6 bases). Germline V gene sequence: CDR1 MGHRA, CDR2 YSYEKL. V gave up 2 bases and J gave up 0 bases, with 14 bases separating them. This CDR3 comprises 18 residues. The DNA for the CDR3 is TGCGCCAGCAGCCAATCCGGACAGTTGAGCTCCTATAATTCACCCCTCCACTTT. It specifies CASSQSGQLSSYNSPLHF.

The rearrangement joins TRBV7-9 to TRBJ2-2, with D tentatively TRBD2 (6 bases). This CDR3 has 14 amino acids. CDR1 SEHNR and CDR2 FQNEAQ come from the germline V gene (reference sequence). V gave up 4 bases and J gave up 6 bases, with 12 bases separating them. CDR3 sequence (DNA): TGTGCCAGCAGCTCCGCGACTAGACCCGGGGAGCTGTTTTTT. Protein product: CASSSATRPGELFF.